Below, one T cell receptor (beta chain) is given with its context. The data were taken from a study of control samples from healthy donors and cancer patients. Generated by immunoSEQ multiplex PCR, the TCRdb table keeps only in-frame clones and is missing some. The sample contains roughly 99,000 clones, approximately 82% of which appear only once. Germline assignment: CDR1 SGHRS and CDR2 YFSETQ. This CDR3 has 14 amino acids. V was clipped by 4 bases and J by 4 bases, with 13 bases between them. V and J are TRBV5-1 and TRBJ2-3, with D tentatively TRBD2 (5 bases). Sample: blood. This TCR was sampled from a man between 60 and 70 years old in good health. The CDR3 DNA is TGCGCCAGCAGCCCGGTATTGCGGGCAGATACGCAGTATTTT. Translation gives CASSPVLRADTQYF.